This T cell receptor beta chain emerged from a study of T cell repertoires in cytomegalovirus infection. This clonotype was seen only a few times. What it binds is unknown. TCRdb fed the reads into MiXCR, producing one record per CDR3 protein. The sample has about 900,000 distinct CDR3 sequences; roughly 31% are singletons. Trimming cost V 4 bases and J 11 bases, with 13 bases left between them. In germline, CDR1 is SGHDT, CDR2 YYEEEE. This CDR3 has 13 amino acids. The sequence derives from a human donor in good health (CMV status not recorded). Some clones in this sample may be carry-over from other donors' samples. This sequence joins TRBV5-6 and TRBJ1-6; no reliable D call. The sample was cultured CD8+ T cells from PBMCs, taken from culture after CMV antigen stimulation. CDR3 sequence (DNA): TGTGCCAGCAGCACCACACACCGGGCACCCCTCCACTTT. It translates to CASSTTHRAPLHF.